Listed below are T cell receptor beta chains from one sample, sequenced in a study of blood T cell repertoires in COVID-19. Here immunoSEQ multiplex PCR was the method, and the copy in TCRdb shows in-frame clones only, minus some. The sample yields roughly 250,000 clones, around nine tenths seen once. Source material: PBMCs or T cells enriched from blood (not recorded which). The receptors originated from a woman aged 45-65 years who had recovered from COVID-19. The conserved cysteine and the conserved F or W are not part of the CDR3 here.

V	J	CDR3
TRBV28	TRBJ2-7	ASSSFSGTGTRPYEQY
TRBV6-2/TRBV6-3	TRBJ1-6	ASSPLQGGGNSPLH
TRBV7-9	TRBJ1-1	ASSLQGLNTEAF
TRBV2	TRBJ1-4	ASSVTGYNEKLF
TRBV3-1/TRBV3-2	TRBJ2-7	ASSQASSSDEQY
TRBV5-6	TRBJ1-1	ASSFPKTRIHTEAF
TRBV19	TRBJ1-6	ASRKQGNNSPLH
TRBV7-3	TRBJ2-7	ASRTPETAAYEQY
TRBV2	TRBJ2-4	ASSVSRTGENIQY
TRBV9	TRBJ2-7	ASSPRLAGNNEQY
TRBV10-3	TRBJ1-5	AISDGTGGQPQH
TRBV7-3	TRBJ2-3	ASSLSPAGEKDTQY
TRBV7-8	TRBJ2-1	ASSRVGGADIYNEQF
TRBV28	TRBJ1-2	ASSPQLNYGYT
TRBV5-1	TRBJ1-2	ASRDLGDYGYT
TRBV2	TRBJ1-1	ASEGGFGTEAF
TRBV2	TRBJ2-1	ASRNHVVAAREQF
TRBV4-1	TRBJ1-5	ASSQLQGNQPQH
TRBV30	TRBJ2-1	AWSPGLAGAEEQF
TRBV27	TRBJ2-7	ASSLRGPGRYEQY
TRBV27	TRBJ2-6	ASSHRNSGANVLT
TRBV28	TRBJ2-7	ASSFPREGRNEQY
TRBV19	TRBJ2-6	ASSMGDRTGANVLT
TRBV5-5	TRBJ1-2	ASSFQGGAGYGYT
TRBV12-1	TRBJ1-3	ASSLRLKTTSTGEETSSGNTIY
TRBV10-3	TRBJ1-3	AISVAPLSGNTIY
TRBV12-3/TRBV12-4	TRBJ1-3	ASVAGGNTIY
TRBV18	TRBJ1-5	ASSPSAGSNQPQH
TRBV5-1	TRBJ2-7	ASVAVAGSDEQY
TRBV10-2	TRBJ2-7	ASSRLAESYEQY
TRBV11-2	TRBJ2-2	ASSLLTRGELF
TRBV27	TRBJ2-3	ASSLSGGKADTQY
TRBV6-6	TRBJ1-6	ASSQDRVRGSSYNSPLH
TRBV7-2	TRBJ2-3	ASSLSRSGWDTQY
TRBV18	TRBJ2-5	ASSMGAGEETQY
TRBV11-2	TRBJ1-1	ASSLDRMNTEAF
TRBV18	TRBJ2-1	ASSPGTSGAYNEQF
TRBV27	TRBJ2-7	ASSASGSGDEQY
TRBV14	TRBJ2-1	ASSHPGGPGLAGNEQF
TRBV7-2	TRBJ1-2	ASSYNGQGDGYT
TRBV3-1/TRBV3-2	TRBJ2-3	ASSPGETTSVTDTQY
TRBV7-9	TRBJ2-3	ASSMTGLSTDTQY
TRBV9	TRBJ2-2	ASSRRLNTGELF
TRBV5-1	TRBJ2-2	ASSPQGDTGELF
TRBV19	TRBJ2-1	ASSIVFSSSYNEQF